Listed below are T cell receptor beta chains from one sample, sequenced in a study of T cells expressing NK-cell markers. TCRdb reprocessed the 5' RACE reads, keeping one entry per CDR3 protein, no DNA. With about 440,000 distinct CDR3 sequences in the sample, the ten largest clones hold 6% to 8%. The specimen sequenced was blood T cells: a sorted CD56 or NKG2C T cell subset, CD4+ or CD8+ T cells, or bulk PBMC T cells (not recorded which). The receptors come from a woman aged 18 to 75 in good health. CDR3s include the opening cysteine and the closing phenylalanine or tryptophan.

>TRBJ2-7|TRBV29-1|15
CSAILTGTASYEQYF
>TRBJ2-5|TRBV5-1|17
CASSYGTSGGDLETQYF
>TRBJ2-1|TRBV20-1|14
CSAKSGLAYIEQFF
>TRBJ2-3|TRBV24-1|14
CATSDPPPTDTQYF
>TRBJ1-2|TRBV6-2/TRBV6-3|12
CASSPRMSGYTF
>TRBJ1-5|TRBV21-1|14
CASSSQDENQPQHF
>TRBJ1-2|TRBV12-3/TRBV12-4|13
CASTDGGLYGYTF
>TRBJ1-2|TRBV15|15
CATSMRQGASYGYTF
>TRBJ2-1|TRBV7-3|15
CASSVGQGVMNEQFF
>TRBJ2-7|TRBV5-6|17
CASSLRPTGDFAYEQYF
>TRBJ2-2|TRBV12-3/TRBV12-4|15
CASSLAPQNTGELFF
>TRBJ2-1|TRBV20-1|16
CSARDRLAGAINEQFF
>TRBJ2-1|TRBV14|12
CASSQDRVEQFF
>TRBJ1-1|TRBV20-1|14
CSPRGGGMNTEAFF
>TRBJ1-4|TRBV4-3|17
CASSQDLSEGPIEKLFF
>TRBJ1-1|TRBV11-2|16
CASSLDAAVRGTEAFF
>TRBJ2-3|TRBV5-6|16
CASSPHSGRAADTQYF
>TRBJ1-2|TRBV20-1|15
CSARDLTRLGDGYTF
>TRBJ2-2|TRBV12-3/TRBV12-4|17
CASRTPPRVGSAGELFF
>TRBJ2-7|TRBV20-1|15
CSAREMFGGVYEQYF
>TRBJ1-3|TRBV11-2|18
CASSLGIDRATSGNTIYF
>TRBJ1-1|TRBV14|14
CASTQTGLYTEAFF
>TRBJ2-2|TRBV6-5|14
CASSYTEGTGELFF
>TRBJ2-7|TRBV6-1|14
CASSKAGVRDEQYF
>TRBJ2-5|TRBV5-1|16
CASSLAPAGPKETQYF
>TRBJ2-7|TRBV14|14
CASSPDRGFYEQYF